This record covers a single TCR beta chain. Antigen: not known. Other DNA sequences in the same sample also yield this CDR3. The PCR made use of 60 Vbeta and 13 Jbeta primers. Original processing methods: Later reanalysis found around 80 million unique TCR beta chains, around 9.9 million of them shared. Sequencing used immunoSEQ multiplex PCR; TCRdb keeps in-frame clones, though not all of them. V, J and clone size derive from that table, while D and trimming were established from the DNA sequence. Of around 140,000 clones listed, approximately 80% are singletons. Trimming removed 4 bases at V and 5 bases at J, with 13 bases between. Germline V gene data show CDR1 as SGHRS and CDR2 as YFSETQ. The CDR3 spans 14 residues. This sample was taken from a study of cytomegalovirus exposure and HLA in healthy donors. Study details: Within the Caucasian-associated ancestry cluster were roughly 81% of the 398 genotyped donors. Findings and limits, study-wide: Later analysis suggested most CMV-associated TCR beta chains were HLA-restricted. Associated with HLA alleles at 0.05 false discovery rate in a later analysis were about 17,000 TCR beta sequences.

This clonotype was obtained from a man between 40 and 49 years old in good health and CMV-seropositive. This chain uses TRBV5-1 with TRBJ1-5; a weak D match, TRBD1 (6 bases). Sequences were obtained from PBMCs. This chain's CDR3 is CASSPTGYDQPQHF. CDR3 in DNA: TGCGCCAGCAGCCCAACAGGGTATGATCAGCCCCAGCATTTT.